The clone carrying this T cell receptor beta chain has only a few counts. What it binds is unknown. Use of 60 Vbeta and 13 Jbeta primers characterized the PCR. Only in-frame clones appear in the TCRdb table, and some are missing; sequencing was by immunoSEQ multiplex PCR. The repertoire holds 85,000 to 110,000 clones, with around two thirds as singletons. The record originates from a study of cytomegalovirus exposure and HLA in healthy donors. Study findings and constraints: For most TCR sequences rarity was the rule, although some public TCRs occurred in many donors.

The V gene's germline CDR1 is SGDLS and CDR2 YYNGEE. The CDR3 loop spans 14 amino acids. J gave up 3 bases and V 3 bases, and 4 bases lay outside the gene matches. Sequencing was done on a sample of PBMCs. The clonotype originates from a woman between 50 and 59 years old in good health and CMV-seronegative. This chain uses TRBV9 with TRBJ2-5; 8 nucleotides line up with TRBD2. The CDR3 nucleotides are TGTGCCAGCAGCGCACTAGCGGCTAAAGAGACCCAGTACTTC. As protein: CASSALAAKETQYF.